The source of this T cell receptor beta chain is a study of Ad26.COV2.S vaccination and SARS-CoV-2 variants. Study-level background: Enrollment placed the donor in the COV1001 Ad26.COV2.S trial arm.

The assay was immunoSEQ multiplex PCR, and TCRdb's table has in-frame clones only and misses some. The repertoire has fewer than 400,000 clones, around four fifths of them found once; the top ten carry 2.1%. The treatment is: around 19 received Ad26.COV2.S at low or high dose, single or two shots; about 5 received placebo; per-sample allocation not given. Following the first vaccine or placebo injection, samples were taken on day 63. Study-wide findings and caveats: The placebo group had lower spike-specific TCR breadth than the vaccine recipients did. Spike-specific CD8+ and CD4+ T cell responses reportedly showed substantial breadth after vaccination.

In the case of this clone: Its antigen remains unknown.

The CDR3 length is 16 residues. The germline CDR1 and CDR2 sequences are SGHAT and FQNNGV. V gave up 2 bases and J gave up 2 bases; unmatched junction bases: 7. Sequenced here: peripheral blood, sampled in a trial of Ad26.COV2.S vaccine versus placebo. V and J are TRBV11-2 and TRBJ2-7; 9 positions match TRBD1. This sequence originates from a person between 18 and 65 years old who received the Ad26.COV2.S COVID-19 vaccine or a placebo. DNA of the CDR3: TGTGCCAGCAGCTTACTCCTTGGACAGGGGACCTACGAGCAGTACTTC. This codes for CASSLLLGQGTYEQYF.